The 27 T cell receptor beta chains in this list originate from one sample, sequenced in a study of blood T cells in healthy people across ages. Alongside a J-beta primer mix, a sample-barcoded 5' primer served in a second PCR lasting about 7 to 12 cycles. MiXCR, run by TCRdb on the 5' RACE reads, gives a single entry per CDR3 protein. This sample has some 900,000 distinct CDR3 sequences, with about 44% found just once. Material: blood. These receptor sequences come from a man aged 30 to 45 in good health.

This chain uses TRBV4-2 with TRBJ2-2; perhaps D is TRBD1 or TRBD2 (5 bases each). The germline V gene encodes CDR1 LGHNA and CDR2 YNFKEQ. Trimming left V 0 bases short and J 6 bases short, with 14 bases between. The CDR3 contains 16 residues. The CDR3 spells CASSQDEGNGAGELFF. In DNA form, the CDR3 reads TGTGCCAGCAGCCAAGATGAGGGGAACGGGGCCGGGGAGCTGTTTTTT.

The V and J genes are TRBV24-1 and TRBJ2-1; D could derive from TRBD1 or TRBD2 (5 bases each). In germline, CDR1 is KGHDR, CDR2 SFDVKD. The CDR3 is 15 amino acids. Deletions cut 5 bases from V and 9 bases from J, with 19 bases between. CDR3 in DNA: TGTGCCACCAGTGCTTGGCAGGGAAGGGAGAGTGAGCAGTTCTTC. Protein product: CATSAWQGRESEQFF.

Here the CDR3 reads CASSLTSVPEQFF. The CDR3, as DNA: TGCGCCAGCAGCCTAACTAGCGTCCCTGAGCAGTTCTTC. V gene TRBV4-3 combines with J gene TRBJ2-1; 7 bases align to TRBD2. Trimming cost V 4 bases and J 9 bases; bases outside gene matches: 6. Germline V gives CDR1 LGHNA, CDR2 YSLEER. CDR3 size: 13 residues.

This chain joins TRBV29-1 and TRBJ2-1; 10 bases map to TRBD2. The DNA end lines up better with TRBJ2-7; the J call may be wrong. This CDR3 is built from 15 residues. Looked up from germline, CDR1 is SQVTM and CDR2 is ANQGSEA. The CDR3 region has the DNA TGCAGCGTTGTAATAGCGGGGGGTCCCTACAATGAGCAGTACTTC. Protein sequence: CSVVIAGGPYNEQYF.

The chain carries TRBV20-1 and TRBJ1-5; 8 bases match TRBD1. The CDR3 has 14 residues. The V and J ends lost 6 bases and 3 bases, in that order; junction bases with no gene match: 7. Germline V gives CDR1 DFQATT, CDR2 SNEGSKA (reference sequence). DNA of the CDR3: TGCAGTGCGTTCCCGGGACAGGCCAATCAGCCCCAGCATTTT. Protein product: CSAFPGQANQPQHF.

On this clonotype itself: Being one base from a much bigger clone, this may be a read error. This chain links TRBV27 with TRBJ2-7, with unresolved D. The germline V gene has CDR1 MNHEY and CDR2 SMNVEV (reference sequence). The CDR3 is 13 residues long. Trimming pared 5 bases from V and 6 bases from J, leaving 14 bases between. This chain's CDR3 is CASSAEVVSEQYF. In DNA, the CDR3 is TGTGCCAGCAGTGCCGAGGTCGTCTCCGAGCAGTACTTC.

There are many counts of this clonotype. The V and J genes are TRBV10-3 and TRBJ1-1; no reliable D call. Germline V gene sequence: CDR1 ENHRY, CDR2 SYGVKD. The CDR3 loop spans 15 amino acids. V was shortened by 3 bases and J by 8 bases, with 19 bases between the two germline ends. The CDR3 coding sequence is TGTGCCATCAGTGAACCCCCCCGCGGGGATTCAGAAGCTTTCTTT. This encodes CAISEPPRGDSEAFF.

The chain combines TRBV10-3 with TRBJ2-3; D call uncertain. Trimming shortened V by 8 bases and J by 4 bases, and 19 bases separated the two germline ends. Germline V gives CDR1 ENHRY, CDR2 SYGVKD. The CDR3 has 15 residues. CDR3 amino acids: CAIPAPDIAPDTQYF. The CDR3 DNA follows: TGTGCCATCCCGGCCCCTGATATCGCCCCAGATACGCAGTATTTT.

At least ten counts were recorded for this clonotype. The rearrangement uses TRBV9 and TRBJ2-7, with 9 bases identical to TRBD2. The junction had 11 bases not matched to a gene; V was cut back by 3 bases and J by 7 bases. This CDR3 contains 15 residues. Germline V gene data show CDR1 as SGDLS and CDR2 as YYNGEE. The CDR3 coding sequence is TGTGCCAGCAGCGAGGGCGGGGGGGGGGTAGAGGAGCAGTACTTC. It is translated as CASSEGGGGVEEQYF.

The V call is TRBV2, the J call TRBJ2-3, with D perhaps TRBD1 (5 bases). The V gene lost 7 bases and the J gene lost 4 bases, with 15 bases spanning the gap. Germline lookup yields CDR1 SNHLY and CDR2 FYNNEI. The CDR3 spans 14 residues. CDR3 sequence reads: CASNRGILADTQYF. CDR3 in DNA: TGTGCCAGCAATAGGGGAATTTTGGCAGATACGCAGTATTTT.

This clonotype has only a few counts. The chain uses TRBV6-2 or TRBV6-3 and TRBJ2-7; possibly TRBD1 for D (5 bases). CDR1 MNHEY and CDR2 SVGEGT come from the germline V gene. The CDR3 has 14 amino acids. V lost 2 bases, J lost 2 bases, and 10 bases lay in between. The CDR3 DNA reads TGTGCCAGCAGTTACCCAGGGATCCCCTACGAGCAGTACTTC. Residues: CASSYPGIPYEQYF.

This clonotype was seen more than once but under ten times. A much larger clone is a single base away; this may be a read error. The chain joins TRBV4-3 to TRBJ2-7; 7 bases map to TRBD2. Trimming at V came to 1 base and at J to 1 base, leaving 4 bases not matched to a gene. The CDR3 has 15 amino acids. CDR1 and CDR2 (germline): LGHNA, YSLEER. The CDR3 bases are TGCGCCAGCAGCCAAGCGCGAGCGGGGTCCTACGAGCAGTACTTC. The encoded protein is CASSQARAGSYEQYF.

This clonotype has only a few counts. V and J are TRBV7-9 and TRBJ2-7; D gene unclear. Germline V lookup: CDR1 SEHNR, CDR2 FQNEAQ (reference sequence). V lost 4 bases and J lost 2, with 9 bases in between. This CDR3 contains 13 residues. The DNA of the CDR3 is TGTGCCAGCAGCTGGCAGAAGCCCTACGAGCAGTACTTC. Translation: CASSWQKPYEQYF. The complete variable domain, with remaining parts taken from reference TRBV7-9 and TRBJ2-7, reads DTGVSQNPRHKITKRGQNVTFRCDPISEHNRLYWYRQTLGQGPEFLTYFQNEAQLEKSRLLSDRFSAERPKGSFSTLEIQRTEQGDSAMYLCASSWQKPYEQYFGPGTRLTVT.

The chain couples TRBV9 to TRBJ1-2; D call uncertain. V was trimmed by 1 base and J by 6 bases, leaving 10 bases between them. This CDR3 is 13 amino acids long. The germline V gene has CDR1 SGDLS and CDR2 YYNGEE. In DNA, the CDR3 is TGTGCCAGCAGCGTAACGGGGTTAGATGGCTACACCTTC. It specifies CASSVTGLDGYTF.

This chain uses TRBV3-1 with TRBJ2-3; the D gene could be TRBD1 or TRBD2 (5 bases each). The CDR3 sequence is 15 residues long. From germline, CDR1 is LGHDT and CDR2 YNNKEL (reference sequence). Trimming shortened V by 4 bases and J by 6 bases, and 17 bases separated the two germline ends. Here the CDR3 DNA reads TGTGCCAGCAGCCGAAAACCGGGGACGGGGGATACGCAGTATTTT. Its translation: CASSRKPGTGDTQYF.

The rearrangement links TRBV6-5 to TRBJ2-6; D not resolved. CDR1 and CDR2 (germline): MNHEY, SVGAGI. The CDR3 runs to 18 residues. V was clipped by 0 bases and J by 0 bases, with 12 bases between them. The CDR3 loop reads CASSYSIPKSSGANVLTF. The CDR3 DNA follows: TGTGCCAGCAGTTACTCGATTCCCAAGAGCTCTGGGGCCAACGTCCTGACTTTC.

J is TRBJ2-1 and V is TRBV20-1, with 8 bases matching TRBD2. Germline V gene lookup returns CDR1 DFQATT and CDR2 SNEGSKA (reference sequence). V lost 1 base, J lost 3 bases, and 2 bases stayed unmatched. CDR3 length: 14 amino acids. CDR3 in amino acids: CSARVSGDYNEQFF. The CDR3 DNA follows: TGCAGTGCTAGAGTTAGCGGGGACTACAATGAGCAGTTCTTC.

This clonotype was seen only a few times. The chain's CDR3 is CASSDISTGDYNEQFF. CDR3 nucleotides: TGTGCCAGCAGTGACATCTCGACAGGGGACTACAATGAGCAGTTCTTC. The chain carries TRBV6-4 and TRBJ2-1; 8 bases match TRBD1. Unmatched junction bases numbered 6, after V lost 2 bases and J lost 3 bases. This CDR3 is 16 amino acids long. Germline V gives CDR1 MRHNA, CDR2 SNTAGT.

The chain couples TRBV20-1 to TRBJ2-5, with TRBD2 matching over 10 bases. Germline CDR1 DFQATT, CDR2 SNEGSKA (reference sequence). This CDR3 comprises 14 residues. Trimming at V came to 4 bases and at J to 0 bases, leaving 2 bases not matched to a gene. As DNA, the CDR3 is TGCAGTGCTAACCTAGCGGGGGACCAAGAGACCCAGTACTTC. This gives the protein CSANLAGDQETQYF.

The V call is TRBV30, the J call TRBJ2-1, with TRBD2 identical over 12 bases. The germline CDR1 and CDR2 sequences are GTSNPN and SVGIG (reference sequence). Losses at the gene ends were 2 bases for V and 3 bases for J; bases not matched to a gene: 5. CDR3 length equals 16 residues. This CDR3 reads CAWSTGLAGVYNEQFF. CDR3 in DNA: TGTGCCTGGAGTACGGGACTAGCGGGTGTCTACAATGAGCAGTTCTTC.

This chain links TRBV7-2 with TRBJ1-2, with TRBD1 matching 8 bases. With V trimmed by 5 bases and J by 8 bases, 13 bases remained unmatched. The CDR3 has 15 amino acids. The germline gives CDR1 SGHTA, CDR2 FQGNSA. The CDR3 coding sequence is TGTGCCAGCAGCGAGGACAGGGTTTCTCTAATAGGCTACACCTTC. Residues: CASSEDRVSLIGYTF.

V usage is TRBV29-1 and J usage is TRBJ2-3, with TRBD1 identical over 10 bases. CDR3 length: 18 residues. Trimming removed 3 bases from V and 0 bases from J; junction bases left unmatched: 12. Germline-derived CDR1 and CDR2 are SQVTM and ANQGSEA. The CDR3 loop is CSVEVLSPDRGSTDTQYF. The CDR3 DNA is TGCAGCGTTGAGGTTTTGTCCCCGGACAGGGGGAGCACAGATACGCAGTATTTT.

The chain uses TRBV12-5 and TRBJ2-2; no clear D gene. The CDR3 length is 13 residues. Germline CDR1 reads LGHNT; CDR2 reads FRNRAP. V lost 5 bases, J lost 3 bases, and 7 bases lay in between. In nucleotides, the CDR3 is TGTGCTAGTGGTATCACAGACACCGGGGAGCTGTTTTTT. It is translated as CASGITDTGELFF.

The CDR3 DNA reads as TGTGCCTGGAGTGGCCACCTCGAATCGGGACAGGCGCTTTATGGCTACACCTTC. Protein product: CAWSGHLESGQALYGYTF. The chain combines TRBV30 with TRBJ1-2, with TRBD1 identical over 8 bases. CDR3 length equals 18 residues. In germline, CDR1 is GTSNPN, CDR2 SVGIG (reference sequence). The junction had 18 bases not matched to a gene; V was cut back by 1 base and J by 5 bases.

Concerning this clonotype: At one end, the junction sequence differs from germline, possibly due to a read error. The chain combines TRBV7-2 with TRBJ2-3; perhaps TRBD2 as D (6 bases). Germline V lookup: CDR1 SGHTA, CDR2 FQGNSA. The CDR3 runs 15 residues. The chain's CDR3 is CASSLGGASTNTQYF. The CDR3 region has the DNA TGTGCCAGCAGCTTAGGCGGGGCTAGCACAAATACGCAGTATTTT. Using reference TRBV7-2 and TRBJ2-3 for the parts outside the CDR3, the full variable domain is GAGVSQSPSNKVTEKGKDVELRCDPISGHTALYWYRQSLGQGLEFLIYFQGNSAPDKSGLPSDRFSAERTGGSVSTLTIQRTQQEDSAVYLCASSLGGASTNTQYFGPGTRLTVL.

The chain employs TRBV10-3 and TRBJ1-2; 8 bases agree with TRBD1. Germline CDR1 reads ENHRY; CDR2 reads SYGVKD. V shed 4 bases, J shed 4 bases, and the junction held 5 bases outside the gene matches. The CDR3 has 14 amino acids. CDR3 bases: TGTGCCATCAGTGCCAACGGACAGGGCTATGGCTACACCTTC. Translating it yields CAISANGQGYGYTF.

The J gene is TRBJ2-4, the V gene TRBV9; D is perhaps TRBD2 (6 bases). V gave up 0 bases and J gave up 0 bases, with 22 bases separating them. The germline CDR1 and CDR2 sequences are SGDLS and YYNGEE. There are 20 residues in the CDR3. The CDR3 coding sequence is TGTGCCAGCAGCGTAGTTTCTGGTGGCGGGATCTGGCTAGCCAAAAACATTCAGTACTTC. Translated, it gives CASSVVSGGGIWLAKNIQYF.